The 3 T cell receptor beta chains listed next were all sequenced from one sample in a study of beta chain features in type 1 diabetes. For these receptors, no antigen is known. Whole-study results and caveats: TCRB CDR3s from Type 1 diabetes patients were moderately but significantly shorter in all four CD4+ subsets.

Expressed TCRB transcripts were sequenced after all isolated RNA was converted to cDNA. Assay: immunoSEQ multiplex PCR; the TCRdb copy retains only in-frame clones and omits some. Of 200,000 to 300,000 clones in the sample, approximately 11% are singletons; the top ten hold about 0.018%. Sequences were obtained from naive CD4+ T cells from blood. Receptors originate from a man aged 30 to 45 with type 1 diabetes.

This clone has just a few counts. This chain links TRBV14 with TRBJ1-6; D perhaps matches TRBD1 (5 bases). Per the germline V gene, CDR1 is SGHDN and CDR2 is FVKESK. The CDR3 contains 13 residues. Trimming took 4 bases from V and 7 from J, leaving 8 bases between them. The CDR3 spells CASSLPGNSPLHF. The CDR3 DNA reads TGTGCCAGCAGCCTACCAGGGAATTCACCCCTCCACTTT.

This clone has more than one count but fewer than ten. V gene TRBV20-1 combines with J gene TRBJ2-1; TRBD2 matches 11 bases. CDR3 length: 11 amino acids. Germline V gene sequence: CDR1 DFQATT, CDR2 SNEGSKA (reference sequence). After removal of 5 bases from V and 10 bases from J, the junction contained 1 base not matched to a gene. The CDR3 protein is CSAWTSGEQFF. The DNA of the CDR3 is TGCAGTGCTTGGACTAGCGGGGAGCAGTTCTTC.

About this clone itself: This CDR3 is also generated by other DNA sequences in the sample. The V and J genes are TRBV7-9 and TRBJ1-2; weak D call: TRBD1 (6 bases). V lost 5 bases to trimming and J lost 2 bases, with 9 bases between them. Germline CDR1 reads SEHNR; CDR2 reads FQNEAQ (reference sequence). The CDR3 is 13 amino acids. CDR3 sequence (DNA): TGTGCCAGCAGCCCGGACAGAAACTATGGCTACACCTTC. Translated: CASSPDRNYGYTF.